Shown below are 11 T cell receptor beta chains from a single sample sequenced in a study of blood T cell repertoires in COVID-19. The assay was immunoSEQ multiplex PCR, and TCRdb's table has in-frame clones only and misses some. This table has roughly 380,000 clones, around 89% appearing once. The material sequenced was peripheral blood. Receptors were obtained from a woman aged 40 to 50 with COVID-19, enrolled during active disease.

Only one count was recorded for this clone. The rearrangement links TRBV10-3 to TRBJ1-1; TRBD1 matches 7 bases. The CDR3 loop spans 16 amino acids. V shed 1 base and J 0 bases; nucleotides not matched to a gene: 5. CDR1 and CDR2 from the germline V gene are ENHRY and SYGVKD. This CDR3 is CAISEFGGTVNTEAFF. In DNA form, the CDR3 reads TGTGCCATCAGTGAGTTCGGAGGGACAGTGAACACTGAAGCTTTCTTT.

The chain uses TRBV24-1 and TRBJ1-2; TRBD1 matches 7 bases. The CDR3 has 15 amino acids. J gave up 6 bases and V 7 bases, and 13 bases lay outside the gene matches. Germline V CDR1 and CDR2: KGHDR, SFDVKD. This chain's CDR3 is CATSASATGTDGYTF. CDR3 coding DNA: TGTGCCACCAGCGCCTCCGCGACAGGGACCGATGGCTACACCTTC.

The CDR3, as DNA: TGTGCCAGCAGTTTATTGAGACTAGCGGGGGGGCCACATGAGCAGTTCTTC. Protein: CASSLLRLAGGPHEQFF. V usage is TRBV28 and J usage is TRBJ2-1; 14 bases map to TRBD2. The CDR3 runs 17 residues. Germline values: CDR1 MDHEN, CDR2 SYDVKM. V gave up 1 base and J gave up 8 bases; unmatched junction bases: 7.

This rearrangement joins TRBV19 to TRBJ1-1; weak D call: TRBD1 (6 bases). V gave up 8 bases and J gave up 0 bases, with 16 bases separating them. Germline CDR1 and CDR2: LNHDA and SQIVND (reference sequence). The CDR3 totals 15 residues. CDR3 nucleotide sequence: TGTGCCAGTTACACCGGGACACTGATGAACACTGAAGCTTTCTTT. Its translation: CASYTGTLMNTEAFF.

This chain joins TRBV7-9 and TRBJ2-2, with 11 bases aligning to TRBD1. Germline trimming cut 5 bases from V and 5 bases from J; bases unmatched to any gene: 4. CDR3 length: 15 amino acids. CDR1 and CDR2 from the germline V gene are SEHNR and FQNEAQ (reference sequence). The DNA for the CDR3 is TGTGCCAGCAGCCCGGGACAGGGGGAAACCGGGGAGCTGTTTTTT. It codes for CASSPGQGETGELFF.

The V gene is TRBV19, the J gene TRBJ1-3; D is possibly TRBD1 (6 bases). V was clipped by 4 bases and J by 4 bases, with 11 bases between them. This CDR3 comprises 14 residues. Germline V gene sequence: CDR1 LNHDA, CDR2 SQIVND (reference sequence). CDR3 sequence reads: CASSTHRAGNTIYF. The CDR3 DNA follows: TGTGCCAGTAGTACCCACAGGGCCGGAAACACCATATATTTT.

The chain combines TRBV5-1 with TRBJ1-4, with D perhaps matching TRBD1 (6 bases). Germline values: CDR1 SGHRS, CDR2 YFSETQ. Trimming cost V 3 bases and J 5 bases, with 11 bases left between them. The CDR3 is 14 amino acids. The CDR3 spells CASSSDSKNEKLFF. The DNA of the CDR3 is TGCGCCAGCAGCTCGGACAGCAAGAATGAAAAACTGTTTTTT.

The genes are TRBV30 and TRBJ1-1; D unresolved. The V end was cut by 0 bases, the J end by 2 bases, with 7 bases between. Per germline, CDR1 GTSNPN and CDR2 SVGIG (reference sequence). The CDR3 covers 13 residues. The CDR3: CAWSVRDNTEAFF. The CDR3 DNA is TGTGCCTGGAGTGTAAGAGATAACACTGAAGCTTTCTTT.

This clone was counted only a few times. V and J are TRBV4-1 and TRBJ2-7, with D uncertain. Trimming cost V 8 bases and J 4 bases, with 12 bases left between them. Germline V gene sequence: CDR1 MGHRA, CDR2 YSYEKL. This CDR3 is 12 amino acids long. The CDR3 DNA reads as TGCGCCAGCGGTATTCGGGTTTACGAGCAGTACTTC. It translates to CASGIRVYEQYF.

This chain uses TRBV29-1 with TRBJ1-6; D perhaps matches TRBD1 (6 bases). The germline V gene encodes CDR1 SQVTM and CDR2 ANQGSEA. V lost 6 bases, J lost 5 bases, and 14 bases lay in between. The CDR3 loop spans 14 amino acids. This chain's CDR3 is CSVTGLTHNSPLHF. CDR3 bases: TGCAGCGTAACAGGGTTAACCCATAATTCACCCCTCCACTTT.

The rearrangement uses TRBV5-4 and TRBJ1-4, with 7 nucleotides matching TRBD1. With V trimmed by 4 bases and J by 7 bases, 10 bases remained unmatched. Germline CDR1 and CDR2: SGHNT and YYREEE (reference sequence). The CDR3 sequence is 15 residues long. In DNA, the CDR3 is TGTGCCAGCAGCGGTGGAGGGTCAGGGGGTGAAAAACTGTTTTTT. This gives the protein CASSGGGSGGEKLFF.